The 26 T cell receptor beta chains below were found in one sample sequenced in a study of blood T cell repertoires in COVID-19. Sequencing used immunoSEQ multiplex PCR; TCRdb keeps in-frame clones, though not all of them. This table has a few hundred thousand clones, roughly 90% appearing once. Sequencing input: peripheral blood. These receptors all stem from a woman aged 30 to 39 with COVID-19, enrolled during active disease.

J is TRBJ2-1 and V is TRBV6-2 or TRBV6-3, with D possibly TRBD2 on 6 matching bases. V lost 5 bases, J lost 7 bases, and 12 bases lay in between. The CDR3 loop spans 13 amino acids. Germline lookup yields CDR1 MNHEY and CDR2 SVGEGT. CDR3 sequence (DNA): TGTGCCAGCAGTCATGGACGGGGGAATGAGCAGTTCTTC. Amino acid sequence: CASSHGRGNEQFF.

The chain carries TRBV2 and TRBJ1-6, with D unclear. The CDR3 is 14 amino acids. Germline CDR1 is SNHLY and CDR2 is FYNNEI. V was shortened by 5 bases and J by 0 bases, with 5 bases between the two germline ends. Written as DNA, the CDR3 is TGTGCCAGCAGTCCGAGCTCCTATAATTCACCCCTCCACTTT. Encoded protein: CASSPSSYNSPLHF.

This clone turned up a few times. The chain employs TRBV20-1 and TRBJ1-2; no definite D call. Germline loops: CDR1 DFQATT, CDR2 SNEGSKA (reference sequence). This CDR3 has 11 amino acids. Trimming removed 5 bases from V and 8 bases from J, with 12 bases in between. The CDR3 is CSAAGAGGYTF. The CDR3 DNA reads as TGCAGTGCTGCGGGTGCGGGCGGCTACACCTTC.

This clone showed up just a few times. The chain links TRBV10-3 to TRBJ2-1, with TRBD2 identical over 9 bases. The germline V gene encodes CDR1 ENHRY and CDR2 SYGVKD. The CDR3 consists of 15 residues. V was clipped by 3 bases and J by 2 bases; unmatched bases: 2. The CDR3 sequence: CAISDGGGAYNEQFF. CDR3 DNA sequence: TGTGCCATCAGTGATGGCGGGGGGGCCTACAATGAGCAGTTCTTC.

V usage is TRBV27 and J usage is TRBJ2-3; 8 positions match TRBD2. The CDR3 is made up of 15 amino acids. From germline, CDR1 is MNHEY and CDR2 SMNVEV (reference sequence). After removal of 2 bases from V and 5 bases from J, the junction contained 6 bases not matched to a gene. The chain's CDR3 is CASSLKRGRGDTQYF. The CDR3 DNA follows: TGTGCCAGCAGTTTAAAGCGGGGGCGGGGAGATACGCAGTATTTT.

The V and J genes are TRBV2 and TRBJ2-1; TRBD1 might be the D (5 bases). The V and J ends lost 1 base and 0 bases respectively, with 10 bases between them. Germline lookup yields CDR1 SNHLY and CDR2 FYNNEI. The CDR3 extends over 16 amino acids. CDR3 sequence: CASSEVETVSYNEQFF. For the CDR3, the DNA is TGTGCCAGCAGTGAAGTCGAGACAGTCTCCTACAATGAGCAGTTCTTC.

The gene calls are TRBV7-3 and TRBJ2-2; the D gene is possibly TRBD1 (5 bases). V was pared by 2 bases and J by 6 bases, with 10 bases between. Germline CDR1 SGHTA, CDR2 FQGTGA. This CDR3 has 14 amino acids. The CDR3 sequence is CASSLLLGAGELFF. CDR3 nucleotides: TGTGCCAGCAGCTTACTCTTAGGGGCCGGGGAGCTGTTTTTT.

This clone occurred once. V is TRBV11-2 and J is TRBJ1-1; a possible D gene is TRBD1 (6 bases). The ends were cut back, 5 bases at V and 4 bases at J, with 14 bases in the middle. CDR1 is SGHAT and CDR2 is FQNNGV in the germline V gene. This CDR3 comprises 14 residues. The CDR3 DNA follows: TGTGCCAGCAGCGTGTACAGGGAGGGCACTGAAGCTTTCTTT. It specifies CASSVYREGTEAFF.

The V and J genes are TRBV7-8 and TRBJ2-2, with 7 bases that match TRBD1. After removal of 7 bases from V and 5 bases from J, the junction contained 16 bases not matched to a gene. Germline values: CDR1 SGHVS, CDR2 FQNEAQ. The CDR3 is made up of 17 amino acids. Written as DNA, the CDR3 is TGTGCCAGCACCCAATGGGGACAGCGGTCACCTACCGGGGAGCTGTTTTTT. Its translation: CASTQWGQRSPTGELFF.

The chain joins TRBV4-1 to TRBJ1-2; 8 bases are shared with TRBD1. The CDR3 has 19 amino acids. Unmatched junction bases numbered 20, after V lost 0 bases and J lost 8 bases. Looked up from germline, CDR1 is MGHRA and CDR2 is YSYEKL. The DNA for the CDR3 is TGCGCCAGCAGCCAAGATCCAACCCGCCCACAGGGGGTCGGAGGAGGCTACACCTTC. Translated, it gives CASSQDPTRPQGVGGGYTF.

This clone was counted a single time. The CDR3 DNA reads as TGTGCCAGCTCACGATCCGGTAATGAAAAACTGTTTTTT. Protein product: CASSRSGNEKLFF. The chain uses TRBV18 and TRBJ1-4; D is undetermined. The CDR3 is made up of 13 amino acids. Germline CDR1 reads KGHSH; CDR2 reads LQKENI. Trimming pared 4 bases from V and 4 bases from J, leaving 7 bases between.

V usage is TRBV13 and J usage is TRBJ2-2, with 8 nucleotides matching TRBD1. The CDR3 spans 16 residues. Trimming at V came to 5 bases and at J to 3 bases, leaving 8 bases not matched to a gene. Germline loops: CDR1 PRHDT, CDR2 FYEKMQ (reference sequence). CDR3 protein: CASSPRTGIHTGELFF. The CDR3 DNA is TGTGCCAGCAGCCCGAGGACAGGGATACACACCGGGGAGCTGTTTTTT.

The genes are TRBV7-2 and TRBJ2-3, with 11 bases identical to TRBD2. CDR1 and CDR2 from the germline V gene are SGHTA and FQGNSA. This CDR3 region has 15 residues. V dropped 7 bases and J dropped 3; count of bases not matched to a gene: 6. The CDR3, as DNA: TGTGCCAGCACCCTTAGCGGGGGGGCAACAGATACGCAGTATTTT. Translating gives CASTLSGGATDTQYF. Supplemented by reference TRBV7-2 and TRBJ2-3, the full variable domain reads GAGVSQSPSNKVTEKGKDVELRCDPISGHTALYWYRQSLGQGLEFLIYFQGNSAPDKSGLPSDRFSAERTGGSVSTLTIQRTQQEDSAVYLCASTLSGGATDTQYFGPGTRLTVL.

The genes are TRBV7-2 and TRBJ1-2; D call uncertain. Germline V lookup: CDR1 SGHTA, CDR2 FQGNSA. Between the trimmed V and J ends, which lost 3 bases and 6 bases, there was a span of 11 bases. The CDR3 contains 13 residues. The CDR3 DNA is TGTGCCAGCAGCTTGCTCACCACGGATGGCTACACCTTC. Protein: CASSLLTTDGYTF.

In this sample, this clone turned up once. CDR3 bases: TGTGCCAGCAGTTACTCGAGGGTGGAGCCCCAGCATTTT. Its protein is CASSYSRVEPQHF. The chain is built from TRBV6-5 and TRBJ1-5; D is unclear. The CDR3 runs to 13 residues. V was shortened by 0 bases and J by 8 bases, with 8 bases between the two germline ends. In germline, CDR1 is MNHEY, CDR2 SVGAGI.

In this sample, this clone turned up once. CDR3 loop: CASSMTTVFGYTF. The DNA for the CDR3 is TGTGCCAGCAGCATGACAACTGTCTTCGGCTACACCTTC. J is TRBJ1-2 and V is TRBV6-5; no definite D call. V lost 6 bases and J 8 bases, leaving 16 bases between the germline ends. Germline CDR1 MNHEY, CDR2 SVGAGI. This CDR3 contains 13 residues.

The chain couples TRBV3-1 (or the pseudogene TRBV3-2) to TRBJ2-1; TRBD1 agrees at 7 bases. Germline CDR1 is LGHDT and CDR2 is YNNKEL (reference sequence). This CDR3 comprises 14 residues. J gave up 4 bases and V 6 bases, and 6 bases lay outside the gene matches. CDR3 DNA sequence: TGTGCCAGCAGTATGGGACAGATATACAATGAGCAGTTCTTC. Translated: CASSMGQIYNEQFF.

The V call is TRBV5-1, the J call TRBJ1-6; TRBD1 matches 8 bases. Per the germline V gene, CDR1 is SGHRS and CDR2 is YFSETQ. CDR3 size: 14 residues. Trimming removed 1 base from V and 12 bases from J; junction bases left unmatched: 6. This CDR3 reads CASSLKSGGLPLHF. The CDR3 coding sequence is TGCGCCAGCAGCTTGAAATCAGGGGGCTTACCCCTCCACTTT.

The chain combines TRBV28 with TRBJ1-2; D gene uncertain. This CDR3 spans 13 amino acids. Germline lookup yields CDR1 MDHEN and CDR2 SYDVKM. V was trimmed by 4 bases and J by 7 bases, leaving 13 bases between them. CDR3 DNA sequence: TGTGCCAGCAGTTCCCAAGACGAGGGTGGCTACACCTTC. Translation gives CASSSQDEGGYTF.

The chain couples TRBV2 to TRBJ2-7, with D unclear. Germline CDR1 reads SNHLY; CDR2 reads FYNNEI. This CDR3 is built from 12 residues. V lost 6 bases and J lost 4, with 10 bases in between. Here the CDR3 reads CASRREYYEQYF. In DNA form, the CDR3 reads TGTGCCAGCAGACGTGAGTATTACGAGCAGTACTTC.

In its sample, this clone was seen once. V gene TRBV5-1 combines with J gene TRBJ2-3; D gene unclear. This CDR3 is 13 amino acids long. The V end was cut by 5 bases, the J end by 5 bases, with 12 bases between. Per germline, CDR1 SGHRS and CDR2 YFSETQ. CDR3 loop: CASRGTVGDTQYF. CDR3 bases: TGCGCCAGCAGGGGTACAGTAGGAGATACGCAGTATTTT.

The rearrangement joins TRBV18 to TRBJ2-2; D is uncertain. This CDR3 has 13 amino acids. The V gene lost 3 bases and the J gene lost 3 bases, with 5 bases spanning the gap. Germline assignment: CDR1 KGHSH and CDR2 LQKENI. Written as DNA, the CDR3 is TGTGCCAGCTCACCCACAGACACCGGGGAGCTGTTTTTT. As protein: CASSPTDTGELFF.

The rearrangement links TRBV11-3 to TRBJ2-5, with TRBD1 matching over 7 bases. CDR1 and CDR2 (germline): SGHNT, YENEEA. The CDR3 has 15 amino acids. Trimming removed 3 bases from V and 5 bases from J; junction bases left unmatched: 9. The CDR3 sequence is CASSFGTADGETQYF. CDR3 bases: TGTGCCAGCAGCTTCGGGACAGCTGATGGGGAGACCCAGTACTTC.

Only one count was recorded for this clone. The chain recombines TRBV29-1 with TRBJ1-1; D gene uncertain. Trimming left V 7 bases short and J 1 base short, with 10 bases between. Germline V gene sequence: CDR1 SQVTM, CDR2 ANQGSEA. The CDR3 contains 12 residues. The CDR3 sequence: CSAERGNTEAFF. The CDR3 nucleotides are TGCAGCGCCGAGCGCGGGAACACTGAAGCTTTCTTT.

This clone was observed a single time. This chain connects TRBV27 to TRBJ1-6, with D perhaps TRBD1 (5 bases). Germline V gene data show CDR1 as MNHEY and CDR2 as SMNVEV (reference sequence). V was cut by 3 bases and J by 7 bases, with 10 bases left in between. This CDR3 contains 14 residues. The CDR3 loop reads CASSLGGRNSPLHF. In nucleotides, the CDR3 is TGTGCCAGCAGTTTGGGGGGTCGGAATTCACCCCTCCACTTT.

The rearrangement joins TRBV6-5 to TRBJ2-3, with 9 bases identical to TRBD1. V was clipped by 7 bases and J by 7 bases; unmatched bases: 6. Germline V CDR1 and CDR2: MNHEY, SVGAGI. The CDR3 consists of 13 residues. The CDR3: CASTTDRGNTQYF. The CDR3 coding sequence is TGTGCCAGCACCACGGACAGGGGAAATACGCAGTATTTT.